This T cell receptor beta chain was sequenced during a study of blood T cell repertoires in COVID-19. Background on the study: Acute and convalescent COVID-19 specimens originated in the United States, Italy and Spain.

CDR1 and CDR2 (germline): KGHSH, LQKENI. Trimming took 3 bases from V and 3 from J; bases not matched to a gene: 5. This CDR3 has 14 amino acids. Using immunoSEQ multiplex PCR, the repertoire was profiled, and TCRdb retains in-frame clones only, with some absent. The sample contains about 250,000 clones, about 70% of which appear only once. V is TRBV18 and J is TRBJ2-7; 7 nucleotides line up with TRBD1. The source is a woman of 80 years or more with acute or convalescent COVID-19. The specimen was peripheral blood. The CDR3 region is CASSPRDSLYEQYF. The CDR3 bases are TGTGCCAGCTCACCCCGGGACAGTCTCTACGAGCAGTACTTC.